This T cell receptor beta chain was sequenced for a study of blood T cell repertoires in COVID-19. Study in general: Researchers got acute and convalescent COVID-19 samples from the United States, Italy and Spain. Sample material is recorded as cDNA or gDNA derived from T cells, B-cell-depleted T cells, or PBMCs.

Authors' methods: By means of reference gene primer amplification, nucleated cell counts were estimated. Here immunoSEQ multiplex PCR was the method, and the copy in TCRdb shows in-frame clones only, minus some. The D gene and trimming were derived from the DNA, and the V and J assignments and clone size from that table. The sample has approximately 150,000 clones; around 90% are singletons. The CDR3 has 14 residues. Germline V lookup: CDR1 SGHTA, CDR2 FQGNSA. V shed 3 bases and J shed 2 bases, with 10 bases lying between them. Sequencing was done on a sample of peripheral blood. The origin of this receptor is a woman aged 55-69 years with active or convalescent COVID-19. The chain joins TRBV7-2 to TRBJ1-2; possibly TRBD1 for D (6 bases). CDR3 nucleotides: TGTGCCAGCAGCTTTGTGGACAGCAACTATGGCTACACCTTC. Protein product: CASSFVDSNYGYTF.